These 10 T cell receptor beta chains were all obtained from the same sample, sequenced in a study of T cell changes during pregnancy in multiple sclerosis. The data were produced by immunoSEQ multiplex PCR, yet TCRdb's version contains in-frame clones alone and is incomplete. The sample shows approximately 40,000 clones, around 90% of them seen only once. Here the sequenced sample was CD4+ T cells from peripheral blood mononuclear cells, taken in the first trimester of pregnancy. Source of these receptors: a female donor with multiple sclerosis, enrolled in a pregnancy study.

This clone was seen just once. The rearrangement joins TRBV10-3 to TRBJ2-5; 9 bases are shared with TRBD2. CDR3 length: 12 amino acids. Germline V gene data show CDR1 as ENHRY and CDR2 as SYGVKD. V trimming: 6 bases; J trimming: 4 bases; junction bases outside the gene matches: 0. CDR3 nucleotides: TGTGCCATCAGGGGACTAGCAGAGACCCAGTACTTC. This sequence encodes CAIRGLAETQYF.

The V gene is TRBV11-1, the J gene TRBJ2-2; possibly TRBD2 for D (6 bases). The CDR3 sequence is 16 residues long. V was shortened by 2 bases and J by 0 bases, with 10 bases between the two germline ends. In germline, CDR1 is SGHAT, CDR2 FQDESV (reference sequence). The CDR3 DNA reads TGTGCCAGCAGCTTACCCACGGGGGCGAACACCGGGGAGCTGTTTTTT. It encodes CASSLPTGANTGELFF.

This chain uses TRBV10-3 with TRBJ1-2; no firm D call. The V and J ends lost 2 bases and 4 bases respectively, with 11 bases between them. From germline, CDR1 is ENHRY and CDR2 SYGVKD. This CDR3 is built from 14 residues. DNA for the CDR3: TGTGCCATCAGTGAGGACGAGGAAGTCTATGGCTACACCTTC. Translation: CAISEDEEVYGYTF.

The chain uses TRBV29-1 and TRBJ1-1, with TRBD1 matching 7 bases. Germline CDR1 and CDR2: SQVTM and ANQGSEA. The CDR3 sequence is 14 residues long. The ends lost 2 bases at V and 4 bases at J; junction bases unmatched: 7. The CDR3, as DNA: TGCAGCGTTGAAAGCAGGGGGATGGGCACTGAAGCTTTCTTT. It is translated as CSVESRGMGTEAFF.

J is TRBJ2-3 and V is TRBV19; no reliable D call. Germline CDR1 LNHDA, CDR2 SQIVND (reference sequence). The CDR3 is 13 residues long. Trimming left V 5 bases short and J 4 bases short, with 10 bases between. The CDR3 sequence is CASSYNTADTQYF. For the CDR3, the DNA is TGTGCCAGTAGTTACAATACCGCAGATACGCAGTATTTT. The entire variable domain, with the rest obtained from reference TRBV19 and TRBJ2-3, is as follows: DGGITQSPKYLFRKEGQNVTLSCEQNLNHDAMYWYRQDPGQGLRLIYYSQIVNDFQKGDIAEGYSVSREKKESFPLTVTSAQKNPTAFYLCASSYNTADTQYFGPGTRLTVL.

The chain combines TRBV5-1 with TRBJ1-3; the D gene is possibly TRBD1 (5 bases). This CDR3 comprises 15 residues. CDR1 is SGHRS and CDR2 is YFSETQ in the germline V gene. V gave up 4 bases and J gave up 0 bases, with 11 bases separating them. CDR3 region: CASSPQGGSGNTIYF. The CDR3 DNA sequence: TGCGCCAGCAGCCCCCAGGGAGGCTCTGGAAACACCATATATTTT.

The gene calls are TRBV5-1 and TRBJ2-1; D call uncertain. CDR1 is SGHRS, CDR2 YFSETQ, per germline. This CDR3 has 15 residues. Trimming took off 0 bases at V and 4 bases at J, with 11 bases between the two ends. The DNA of the CDR3 is TGCGCCAGCAGCTTGGCGGCAGGCATATACAATGAGCAGTTCTTC. Amino acid sequence: CASSLAAGIYNEQFF. The entire variable domain, with the rest obtained from reference TRBV5-1 and TRBJ2-1, is as follows: KAGVTQTPRYLIKTRGQQVTLSCSPISGHRSVSWYQQTPGQGLQFLFEYFSETQRNKGNFPGRFSGRQFSNSRSEMNVSTLELGDSALYLCASSLAAGIYNEQFFGPGTRLTVL.

The gene calls are TRBV7-9 and TRBJ1-5, with D possibly matching TRBD1 (6 bases). Germline loops: CDR1 SEHNR, CDR2 FQNEAQ (reference sequence). The V end lost 5 bases, the J end lost 6 bases, and 23 bases lay between the germline ends. This CDR3 spans 17 amino acids. CDR3 sequence: CASSPADSAYRGQPQHF. The CDR3 bases are TGTGCCAGCAGCCCAGCGGACAGCGCCTATAGAGGTCAGCCCCAGCATTTT.

The gene calls are TRBV6-5 and TRBJ1-6; D gene uncertain. Trimming shortened V by 4 bases and J by 9 bases, and 13 bases separated the two germline ends. Germline loops: CDR1 MNHEY, CDR2 SVGAGI. This CDR3 comprises 14 residues. CDR3 in DNA: TGTGCCAGCAGTTCCGAGGGAAAAAGTTCACCCCTCCACTTT. As protein: CASSSEGKSSPLHF.

The V call is TRBV5-4, the J call TRBJ2-1; D perhaps matches TRBD2 (6 bases). Trimming took off 0 bases at V and 10 bases at J, with 14 bases between the two ends. The CDR3 covers 14 residues. The V gene's germline CDR1 is SGHNT and CDR2 YYREEE (reference sequence). DNA of the CDR3: TGTGCCAGCAGCTTGGCCGGGGCAGGGAGGGAGCAGTTCTTC. It specifies CASSLAGAGREQFF.